This T cell receptor beta chain was obtained from a study of blood T cell repertoires in COVID-19. Study in general: Samples taken during acute and convalescent COVID-19 were collected in the United States, Italy and Spain. PBMCs, B-cell-depleted T cells, or T cells were the source of the cDNA or gDNA that made up the material.

Original data processing: Scientists estimated how many nucleated cells there were by amplifying reference gene primers. The table came from immunoSEQ multiplex PCR; TCRdb's copy has only in-frame clones and leaves some out. The D gene and trimming were derived from the DNA, and the V and J assignments and clone size from that table. Of 120,000 to 150,000 clones in the sample, 85% to 90% were seen once. Trimming stripped 0 bases from V and 6 bases from J, with 15 bases between. Per the germline V gene, CDR1 is SGHVS and CDR2 is FNYEAQ. There are 15 residues in the CDR3. V gene TRBV7-6 combines with J gene TRBJ2-7; a possible D gene is TRBD1 (6 bases). Sequencing was performed on peripheral blood. The source is a woman between 45 and 60 years old with active or convalescent COVID-19. As DNA, the CDR3 is TGTGCCAGCAGCTTAGCGACCAGGGGTCGGGGCGAGCAGTACTTC. Translation: CASSLATRGRGEQYF.